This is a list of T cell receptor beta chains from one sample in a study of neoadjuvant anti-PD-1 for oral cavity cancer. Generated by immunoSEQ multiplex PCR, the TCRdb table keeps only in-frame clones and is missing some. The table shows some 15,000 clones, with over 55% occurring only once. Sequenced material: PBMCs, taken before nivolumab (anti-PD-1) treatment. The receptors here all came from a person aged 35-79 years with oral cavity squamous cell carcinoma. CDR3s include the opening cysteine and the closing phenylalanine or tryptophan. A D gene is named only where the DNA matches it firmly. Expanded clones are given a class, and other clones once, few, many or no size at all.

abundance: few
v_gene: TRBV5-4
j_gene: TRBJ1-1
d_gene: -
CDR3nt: TGTGCCAGCAGCCGTCAAGCAGGGACCACTGAAGCTTTCTTT
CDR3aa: CASSRQAGTTEAFF

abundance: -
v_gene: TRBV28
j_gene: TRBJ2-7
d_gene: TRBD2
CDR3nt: TGTGCCAGCAGAAGTAGCGGGAGCCTGGGCGAGCAGTACTTC
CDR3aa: CASRSSGSLGEQYF

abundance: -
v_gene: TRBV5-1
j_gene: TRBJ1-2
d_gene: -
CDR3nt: TGCGCCAGCAGCCCCGAGGACAGCCTGGGGCCTGGCTACACCTTC
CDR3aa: CASSPEDSLGPGYTF

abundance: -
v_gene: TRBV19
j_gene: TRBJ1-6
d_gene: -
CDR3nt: TGTGCCAGTAGTATTTGGGGGTTATTGGATTCACCCCTCCACTTT
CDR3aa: CASSIWGLLDSPLHF

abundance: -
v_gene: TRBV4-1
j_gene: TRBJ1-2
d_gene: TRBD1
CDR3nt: TGCGCCAGCAGCCAAGGACAGGGACCTAACTATGGCTACACCTTC
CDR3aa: CASSQGQGPNYGYTF

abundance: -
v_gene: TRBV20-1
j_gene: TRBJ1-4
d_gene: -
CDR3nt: TGCAGTGCAAGGAGTGGCGAAAAACTGTTTTTT
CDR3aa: CSARSGEKLFF

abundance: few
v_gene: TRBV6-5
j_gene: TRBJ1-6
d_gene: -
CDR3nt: TGTGCCAGCAGTTACTCGGCAGCACTGTATAATTCACCCCTCCACTTT
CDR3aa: CASSYSAALYNSPLHF

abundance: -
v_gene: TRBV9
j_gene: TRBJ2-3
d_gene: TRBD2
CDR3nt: TGTGCCAGCAGCGCTAGCGGGGTCACAGATACGCAGTATTTT
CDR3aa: CASSASGVTDTQYF

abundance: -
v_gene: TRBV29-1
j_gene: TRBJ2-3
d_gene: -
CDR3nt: TGCAGCGTTGAAGATATCCACTCTCTAAATACAGATACGCAGTATTTT
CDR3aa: CSVEDIHSLNTDTQYF

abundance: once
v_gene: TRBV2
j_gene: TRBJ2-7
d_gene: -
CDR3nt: TGTGCCAGCAGTGAAAGGTATCTAAGCGACGAGCAGTACTTC
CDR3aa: CASSERYLSDEQYF

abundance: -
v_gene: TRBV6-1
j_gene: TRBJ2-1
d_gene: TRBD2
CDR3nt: TGTGCCAGCACCGGGACTAGCGGGGTATACAATGAGCAGTTCTTC
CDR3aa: CASTGTSGVYNEQFF

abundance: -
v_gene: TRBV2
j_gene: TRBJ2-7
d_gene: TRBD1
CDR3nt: TGTGCCATTCGACAGGGGGGGGGACCCTACGAGCAGTACTTC
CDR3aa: CAIRQGGGPYEQYF

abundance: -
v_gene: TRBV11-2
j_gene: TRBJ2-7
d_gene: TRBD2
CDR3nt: TGTGCCAGCAGCTTAGCGGGAGGCCTTCGTTCCTACGAGCAGTACTTC
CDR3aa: CASSLAGGLRSYEQYF

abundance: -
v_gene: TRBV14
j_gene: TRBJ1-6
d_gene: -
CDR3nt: TGTGCCAGCAGCCAAGTCCAATCTTCACCCCTCCACTTT
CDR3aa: CASSQVQSSPLHF

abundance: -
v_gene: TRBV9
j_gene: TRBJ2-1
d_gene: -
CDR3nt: TGTGCCAGCAGCGTAGGGAAGGGCGTTGCTTTGGTCAATGAGCAGTTCTTC
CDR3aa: CASSVGKGVALVNEQFF

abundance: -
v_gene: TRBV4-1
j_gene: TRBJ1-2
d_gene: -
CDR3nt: TGCGCCAGCAGCAAAGGTCCCCTGGGGTATGGCTACACCTTC
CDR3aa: CASSKGPLGYGYTF

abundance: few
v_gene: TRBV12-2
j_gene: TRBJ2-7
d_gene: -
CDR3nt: TGTGCAAGTCGCCGAGATGTGGTCAATGGCCCGCCTCCTTCCTACGAGCAGTACTTC
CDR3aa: CASRRDVVNGPPPSYEQYF

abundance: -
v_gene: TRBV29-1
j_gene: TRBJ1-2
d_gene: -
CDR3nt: TGCAGCGTTGAAGATCGGGGGGCAGGGTCAAGCTATGGCTACACCTTC
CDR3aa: CSVEDRGAGSSYGYTF

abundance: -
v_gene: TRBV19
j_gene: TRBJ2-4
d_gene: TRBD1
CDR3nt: TGTGCCAGTAGTAGACAGGGGGCGGTTGACATTCAGTACTTC
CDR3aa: CASSRQGAVDIQYF

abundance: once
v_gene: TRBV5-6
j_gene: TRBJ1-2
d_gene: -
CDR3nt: TGTGCCAGCAGCTTTCGGGCGAGCCGCTGGGGCTACACCTTC
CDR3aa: CASSFRASRWGYTF

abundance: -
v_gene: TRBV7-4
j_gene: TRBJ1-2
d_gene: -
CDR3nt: TGTGCCAGCAGCTTACGGGTGTTTTGGTTAGTAAGCTATGGCTACACCTTC
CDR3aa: CASSLRVFWLVSYGYTF

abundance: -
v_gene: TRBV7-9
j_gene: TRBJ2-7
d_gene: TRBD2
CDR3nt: TGTGCCAGCAGCTCGGCGGGGGGGACGCGCTCCTACGAGCAGTACTTC
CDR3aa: CASSSAGGTRSYEQYF

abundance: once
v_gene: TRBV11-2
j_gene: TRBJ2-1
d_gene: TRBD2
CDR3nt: TGTGCCAGCAAACCCCACCGGCGGGAGGGGGATGAGCAGTTCTTC
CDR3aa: CASKPHRREGDEQFF

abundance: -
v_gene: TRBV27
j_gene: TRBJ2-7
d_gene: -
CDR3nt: TGTGCCAGCGGACAGAGAAGTTTTTACGAGCAGTACTTC
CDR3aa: CASGQRSFYEQYF

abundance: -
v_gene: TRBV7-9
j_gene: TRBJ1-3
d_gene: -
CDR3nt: TGTGCCAGCAGCTCCACAGCGGACGACTCTGGAAACACCATATATTTT
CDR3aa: CASSSTADDSGNTIYF

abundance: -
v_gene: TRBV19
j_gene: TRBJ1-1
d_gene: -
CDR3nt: TGTGCCAGTAGTACTCTAATAGGCAGCATGAACACTGAAGCTTTCTTT
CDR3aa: CASSTLIGSMNTEAFF

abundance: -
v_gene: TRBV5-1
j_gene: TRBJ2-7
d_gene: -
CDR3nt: TGCGCCAGCAGCTTGGTGTCCTACGAGCAGTACTTC
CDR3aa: CASSLVSYEQYF

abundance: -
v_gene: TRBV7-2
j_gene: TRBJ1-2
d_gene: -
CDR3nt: TGTGCCAGCAGCGAACAGGCCGGGGATGGCTACACCTTC
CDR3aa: CASSEQAGDGYTF

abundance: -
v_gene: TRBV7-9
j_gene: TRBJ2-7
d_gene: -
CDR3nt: TGTGCCAGCAGCTTCCACTACGAGCAGTACTTC
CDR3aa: CASSFHYEQYF

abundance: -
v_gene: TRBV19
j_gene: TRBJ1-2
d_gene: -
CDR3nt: TGTGCCAGTAGTATACGCCCAGGCTTCCACTATGGCTACACCTTC
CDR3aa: CASSIRPGFHYGYTF

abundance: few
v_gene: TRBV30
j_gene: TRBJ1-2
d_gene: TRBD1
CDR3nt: TGTGCCTGGAGTCGAACAGGGGGCTCTGGCTACACCTTC
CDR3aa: CAWSRTGGSGYTF

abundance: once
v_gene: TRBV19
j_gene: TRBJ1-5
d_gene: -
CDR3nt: TGTGCCAGTGCCCATCTTGAGACACTTAACCGGCGAAGCAATCAGCCCCAGCATTTT
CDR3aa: CASAHLETLNRRSNQPQHF

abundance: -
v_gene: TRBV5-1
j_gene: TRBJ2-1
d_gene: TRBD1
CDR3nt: TGCGCCAGCAGTTGGGCGGGACAGGGTTACAATGAGCAGTTCTTC
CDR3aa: CASSWAGQGYNEQFF

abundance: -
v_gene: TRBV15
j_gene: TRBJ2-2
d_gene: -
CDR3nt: TGTGCCACCAGCACAGACAGGCCATACACCGGGGAGCTGTTTTTT
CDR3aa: CATSTDRPYTGELFF

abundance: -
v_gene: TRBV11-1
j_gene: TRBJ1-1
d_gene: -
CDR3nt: TGTGCCAGCAGCCCGTTAATGAACACTGAAGCTTTCTTT
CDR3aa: CASSPLMNTEAFF

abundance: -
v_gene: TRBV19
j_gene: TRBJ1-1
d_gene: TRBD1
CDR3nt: TGTGCCAGTAGTACCGTGGACAGGGCGGTAGCTTTCTTT
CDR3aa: CASSTVDRAVAFF

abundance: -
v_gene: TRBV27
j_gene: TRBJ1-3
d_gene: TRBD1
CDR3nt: TGTGCCAGCAGACCTACAGGGGGTGGAAACACCATATATTTT
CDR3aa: CASRPTGGGNTIYF

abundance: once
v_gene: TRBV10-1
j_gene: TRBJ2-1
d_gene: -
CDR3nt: TGCGCCAGCAGTGCAGGGGATTCCTACAATGAGCAGTTCTTC
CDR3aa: CASSAGDSYNEQFF

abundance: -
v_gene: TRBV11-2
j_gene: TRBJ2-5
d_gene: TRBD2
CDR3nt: TGTGCCAGCAGCTGGAGGGAGGGGCCGGGTCGGTCGGAGACCCAGTACTTC
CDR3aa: CASSWREGPGRSETQYF

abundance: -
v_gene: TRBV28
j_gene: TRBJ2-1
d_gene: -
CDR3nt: TGTGCCAGCGATTCACGATCTGAGCAGTTCTTC
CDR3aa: CASDSRSEQFF

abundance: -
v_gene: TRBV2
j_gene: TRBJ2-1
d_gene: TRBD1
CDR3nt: TGTGCCAGCAGTGAAGCAGCCCAGGGGGCGGATGAGCAGTTCTTC
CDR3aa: CASSEAAQGADEQFF

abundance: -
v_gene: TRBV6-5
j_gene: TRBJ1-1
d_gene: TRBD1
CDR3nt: TGTGCCAGCAGTTACCATGGACAGGGCGGCACTGAAGCTTTCTTT
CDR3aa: CASSYHGQGGTEAFF

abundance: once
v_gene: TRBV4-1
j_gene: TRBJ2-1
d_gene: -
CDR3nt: TGCGCCAGCAGCCCGTGGGCGGATAATGAGCAGTTCTTC
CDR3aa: CASSPWADNEQFF

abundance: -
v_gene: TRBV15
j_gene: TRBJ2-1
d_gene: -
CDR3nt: TGTGCCACCAGCAGAGGCTCTCAGGCCCATGAGCAGTTCTTC
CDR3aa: CATSRGSQAHEQFF

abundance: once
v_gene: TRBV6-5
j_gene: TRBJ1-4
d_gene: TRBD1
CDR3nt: TGTGCCAGCAAGGGGGCAGCTAATGAAAAACTGTTTTTT
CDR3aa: CASKGAANEKLFF

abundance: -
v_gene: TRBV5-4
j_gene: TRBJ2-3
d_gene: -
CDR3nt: TGTGCCAGCAGCTTGGGACTACCTAGCACAGATACGCAGTATTTT
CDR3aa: CASSLGLPSTDTQYF

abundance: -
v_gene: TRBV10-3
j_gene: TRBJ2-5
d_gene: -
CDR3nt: TGTGCCACAAAGGACAGCAACCAAGAGACCCAGTACTTC
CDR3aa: CATKDSNQETQYF

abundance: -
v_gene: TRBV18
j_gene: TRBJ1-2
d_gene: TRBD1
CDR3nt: TGTGCCAGCTCACCCCTGGCGACAGGGGTTGACTATGGCTACACCTTC
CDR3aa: CASSPLATGVDYGYTF

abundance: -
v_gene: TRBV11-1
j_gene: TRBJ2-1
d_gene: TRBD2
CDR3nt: TGTGCCAGCAGCCTCAACGGACTAGCGAATGAGCAGTTCTTC
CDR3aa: CASSLNGLANEQFF

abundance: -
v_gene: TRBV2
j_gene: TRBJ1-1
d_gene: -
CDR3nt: TGTGCCAGCAGTGAATTAAGGACGAACACTGAAGCTTTCTTT
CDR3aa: CASSELRTNTEAFF

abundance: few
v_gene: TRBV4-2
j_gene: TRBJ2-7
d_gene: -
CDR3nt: TGTGCCAGCAGCCAAGTGCGGGGACAGTCCTACGAGCAGTACTTC
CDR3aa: CASSQVRGQSYEQYF